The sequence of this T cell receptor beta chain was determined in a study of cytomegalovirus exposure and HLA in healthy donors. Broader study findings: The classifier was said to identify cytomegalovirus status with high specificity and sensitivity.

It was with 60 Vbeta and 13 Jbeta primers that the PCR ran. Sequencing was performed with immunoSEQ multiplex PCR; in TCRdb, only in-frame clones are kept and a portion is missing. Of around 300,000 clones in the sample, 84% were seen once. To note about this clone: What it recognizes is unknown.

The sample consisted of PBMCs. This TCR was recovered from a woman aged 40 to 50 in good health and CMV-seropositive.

CDR3 DNA sequence: TGTGCCTGGAGTGTAGGGACAGGGACGAACACTGAAGCTTTCTTT. This translates into CAWSVGTGTNTEAFF. The chain employs TRBV30 and TRBJ1-1, with 9 bases lining up with TRBD1. After removal of 0 bases from V and 1 base from J, the junction contained 3 bases not matched to a gene. This CDR3 is built from 15 residues. Per the germline V gene, CDR1 is GTSNPN and CDR2 is SVGIG (reference sequence). The whole variable domain, remainder taken from reference TRBV30 and TRBJ1-1, is SQTIHQWPATLVQPVGSPLSLECTVEGTSNPNLYWYRQAAGRGLQLLFYSVGIGQISSEVPQNLSASRPQDRQFILSSKKLLLSDSGFYLCAWSVGTGTNTEAFFGQGTRLTVV.